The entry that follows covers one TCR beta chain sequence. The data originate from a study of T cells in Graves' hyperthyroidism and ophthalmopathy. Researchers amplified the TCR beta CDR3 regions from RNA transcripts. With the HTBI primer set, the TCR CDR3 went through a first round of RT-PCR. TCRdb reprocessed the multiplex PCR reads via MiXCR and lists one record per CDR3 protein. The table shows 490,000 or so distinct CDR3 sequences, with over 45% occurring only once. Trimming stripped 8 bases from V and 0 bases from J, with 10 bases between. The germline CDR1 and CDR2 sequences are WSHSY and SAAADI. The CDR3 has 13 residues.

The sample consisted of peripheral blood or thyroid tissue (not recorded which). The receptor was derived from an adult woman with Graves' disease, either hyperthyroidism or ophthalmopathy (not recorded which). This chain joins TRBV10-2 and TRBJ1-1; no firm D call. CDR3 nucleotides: TGCGCCAGCCATAACAGCATGAACACTGAAGCTTTCTTT. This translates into CASHNSMNTEAFF.